These T cell receptor beta chains were read from a single sample in a study of somatic mutations in cytotoxic T cells in rheumatoid arthritis. TCRdb's copy holds only in-frame clones and misses some; the assay was immunoSEQ multiplex PCR. The sample gives about 15,000 clones, approximately 77% of which show up once; less than 11% is in the top ten. The sequenced sample consisted of CD8+ T cells sorted from blood. The source is an adult with rheumatoid arthritis. Both conserved end residues are part of each CDR3. Fields, in order: CDR3 protein, J gene, clone size, D gene, V gene, CDR3 length. D genes are given only for firm matches. Size is stated for part of the rows, as once, few or many counts, or as a class when the clone is expanded.

cdr3_aa: CASSLGGAPYEQYF
j_call: TRBJ2-7
clone_size: few
d_call: .
v_call: TRBV7-9
cdr3_length: 14

cdr3_aa: CASSLGWGPDTQYF
j_call: TRBJ2-3
clone_size: .
d_call: .
v_call: TRBV5-1
cdr3_length: 14

cdr3_aa: CASSQDQRGAYEQYF
j_call: TRBJ2-7
clone_size: .
d_call: TRBD2
v_call: TRBV4-1
cdr3_length: 15

cdr3_aa: CASSFAGGSYNEQFF
j_call: TRBJ2-1
clone_size: .
d_call: TRBD2
v_call: TRBV7-9
cdr3_length: 15

cdr3_aa: CASSEMRQAEAFF
j_call: TRBJ1-1
clone_size: .
d_call: .
v_call: TRBV6-1
cdr3_length: 13

cdr3_aa: CASSTGTGINGELFF
j_call: TRBJ2-2
clone_size: .
d_call: TRBD1
v_call: TRBV7-9
cdr3_length: 15

cdr3_aa: CASSVGPINQPQHF
j_call: TRBJ1-5
clone_size: .
d_call: .
v_call: TRBV9
cdr3_length: 14

cdr3_aa: CASSPYGDQPQHF
j_call: TRBJ1-5
clone_size: once
d_call: .
v_call: TRBV27
cdr3_length: 13

cdr3_aa: CASSVYHGGGQDTQYF
j_call: TRBJ2-3
clone_size: .
d_call: TRBD2
v_call: TRBV9
cdr3_length: 16

cdr3_aa: CASSQESGDYEQYF
j_call: TRBJ2-7
clone_size: .
d_call: .
v_call: TRBV4-3
cdr3_length: 14

cdr3_aa: CATSQSGNTGELFF
j_call: TRBJ2-2
clone_size: .
d_call: .
v_call: TRBV15
cdr3_length: 14

cdr3_aa: CASSLGTSTTDTQYF
j_call: TRBJ2-3
clone_size: .
d_call: TRBD2
v_call: TRBV5-4
cdr3_length: 15

cdr3_aa: CASSEAGYEQYF
j_call: TRBJ2-7
clone_size: medium-sized
d_call: .
v_call: TRBV2
cdr3_length: 12

cdr3_aa: CAISESKGRFEAFF
j_call: TRBJ1-1
clone_size: .
d_call: .
v_call: TRBV10-3
cdr3_length: 14

cdr3_aa: CASSFTGVSRDGYTF
j_call: TRBJ1-2
clone_size: once
d_call: .
v_call: TRBV13
cdr3_length: 15

cdr3_aa: CASSLLAGGHNEQFF
j_call: TRBJ2-1
clone_size: few
d_call: TRBD2
v_call: TRBV7-9
cdr3_length: 15

cdr3_aa: CASSAEIGTGSYEQYF
j_call: TRBJ2-7
clone_size: medium-sized
d_call: TRBD1
v_call: TRBV9
cdr3_length: 16

cdr3_aa: CASSSGVNYGYTF
j_call: TRBJ1-2
clone_size: .
d_call: .
v_call: TRBV7-9
cdr3_length: 13

cdr3_aa: CASSLASGVGGYTF
j_call: TRBJ1-2
clone_size: .
d_call: .
v_call: TRBV5-6
cdr3_length: 14

cdr3_aa: CASSLEADSQNEKLFF
j_call: TRBJ1-4
clone_size: once
d_call: .
v_call: TRBV28
cdr3_length: 16

cdr3_aa: CASSDPNRGIGNEQFF
j_call: TRBJ2-1
clone_size: .
d_call: TRBD1
v_call: TRBV2
cdr3_length: 16

cdr3_aa: CASSVGSNTEAFF
j_call: TRBJ1-1
clone_size: .
d_call: .
v_call: TRBV9
cdr3_length: 13

cdr3_aa: CASQGSMNTEAFF
j_call: TRBJ1-1
clone_size: .
d_call: .
v_call: TRBV12-5
cdr3_length: 13

cdr3_aa: CASSPTGYEQYF
j_call: TRBJ2-7
clone_size: few
d_call: .
v_call: TRBV4-1
cdr3_length: 12

cdr3_aa: CASGGLVGQGSTSSYNEQFF
j_call: TRBJ2-1
clone_size: .
d_call: TRBD1
v_call: TRBV2
cdr3_length: 20

cdr3_aa: CASRWRGAARSHNEQFF
j_call: TRBJ2-1
clone_size: few
d_call: TRBD2
v_call: TRBV13
cdr3_length: 17

cdr3_aa: CASSLGGGNQPQHF
j_call: TRBJ1-5
clone_size: once
d_call: .
v_call: TRBV5-4
cdr3_length: 14

cdr3_aa: CASSLDSVGAPGYTF
j_call: TRBJ1-2
clone_size: .
d_call: .
v_call: TRBV5-6
cdr3_length: 15

cdr3_aa: CASSPSLGRLADTQYF
j_call: TRBJ2-3
clone_size: .
d_call: .
v_call: TRBV19
cdr3_length: 16

cdr3_aa: CASSQDLTEIYEQYF
j_call: TRBJ2-7
clone_size: .
d_call: .
v_call: TRBV4-3
cdr3_length: 15

cdr3_aa: CASSHPGEGTGELFF
j_call: TRBJ2-2
clone_size: .
d_call: .
v_call: TRBV4-3
cdr3_length: 15

cdr3_aa: CASSFDSTVNYGYTF
j_call: TRBJ1-2
clone_size: .
d_call: .
v_call: TRBV6-5
cdr3_length: 15

cdr3_aa: CASSITTGEQYF
j_call: TRBJ2-7
clone_size: .
d_call: .
v_call: TRBV19
cdr3_length: 12

cdr3_aa: CASSQESWASGVRETQYF
j_call: TRBJ2-5
clone_size: .
d_call: TRBD2
v_call: TRBV4-1
cdr3_length: 18

cdr3_aa: CASSLSARGHEQYF
j_call: TRBJ2-7
clone_size: .
d_call: .
v_call: TRBV27
cdr3_length: 14

cdr3_aa: CANGRGPNTGELFF
j_call: TRBJ2-2
clone_size: few
d_call: .
v_call: TRBV5-4
cdr3_length: 14

cdr3_aa: CASSLGTGRAYEQYF
j_call: TRBJ2-7
clone_size: .
d_call: .
v_call: TRBV7-9
cdr3_length: 15

cdr3_aa: CASSDTTGGEQYF
j_call: TRBJ2-7
clone_size: .
d_call: TRBD1
v_call: TRBV9
cdr3_length: 13

cdr3_aa: CASSGTEHYNSPLHF
j_call: TRBJ1-6
clone_size: .
d_call: TRBD1
v_call: TRBV7-9
cdr3_length: 15

cdr3_aa: CASIRQSNTGELFF
j_call: TRBJ2-2
clone_size: .
d_call: .
v_call: TRBV2
cdr3_length: 14

cdr3_aa: CASSEADGGDEQFF
j_call: TRBJ2-1
clone_size: few
d_call: .
v_call: TRBV2
cdr3_length: 14

cdr3_aa: CASSFPGGEGANTGELFF
j_call: TRBJ2-2
clone_size: .
d_call: TRBD2
v_call: TRBV27
cdr3_length: 18

cdr3_aa: CASSVQRGDAQETQYF
j_call: TRBJ2-5
clone_size: .
d_call: TRBD2
v_call: TRBV9
cdr3_length: 16

cdr3_aa: CASSPPGTGRGGELFF
j_call: TRBJ2-2
clone_size: .
d_call: .
v_call: TRBV5-1
cdr3_length: 16

cdr3_aa: CASSQVNAEAFF
j_call: TRBJ1-1
clone_size: medium-sized
d_call: .
v_call: TRBV27
cdr3_length: 12

cdr3_aa: CASSLAYSGGEQFF
j_call: TRBJ2-1
clone_size: few
d_call: TRBD1
v_call: TRBV7-8
cdr3_length: 14

cdr3_aa: CASSLGAGGANVLTF
j_call: TRBJ2-6
clone_size: .
d_call: .
v_call: TRBV5-6
cdr3_length: 15

cdr3_aa: CATLGQGWGEQYF
j_call: TRBJ2-7
clone_size: .
d_call: TRBD1
v_call: TRBV10-2
cdr3_length: 13

cdr3_aa: CASSLVPRKEKLFF
j_call: TRBJ1-4
clone_size: .
d_call: .
v_call: TRBV27
cdr3_length: 14

cdr3_aa: CASRPYRNYGYTF
j_call: TRBJ1-2
clone_size: .
d_call: .
v_call: TRBV6-5
cdr3_length: 13

cdr3_aa: CASSMWGADTQYF
j_call: TRBJ2-3
clone_size: .
d_call: .
v_call: TRBV19
cdr3_length: 13

cdr3_aa: CASSRDTYEQYF
j_call: TRBJ2-7
clone_size: .
d_call: .
v_call: TRBV7-9
cdr3_length: 12

cdr3_aa: CASSLRGSTDTQYF
j_call: TRBJ2-3
clone_size: .
d_call: .
v_call: TRBV27
cdr3_length: 14

cdr3_aa: CASSRLAGEKYQETQYF
j_call: TRBJ2-5
clone_size: .
d_call: TRBD2
v_call: TRBV7-8
cdr3_length: 17

cdr3_aa: CASNQPGTAYEQYF
j_call: .
clone_size: .
d_call: .
v_call: TRBV6-6
cdr3_length: 14

cdr3_aa: CAGIRALNEKLFF
j_call: TRBJ1-4
clone_size: .
d_call: .
v_call: TRBV2
cdr3_length: 13

cdr3_aa: CASSSTRDRSYEQYF
j_call: TRBJ2-7
clone_size: .
d_call: TRBD1
v_call: TRBV27
cdr3_length: 15